A single sample gave rise to the 32 T cell receptor beta chains below, sequenced in a study of neoadjuvant anti-PD-1 for oral cavity cancer. Time point meaning: after neoadjuvant nivolumab, at surgical resection. The table came from immunoSEQ multiplex PCR; TCRdb's copy has only in-frame clones and leaves some out. The repertoire holds about 23,000 clones, with 27% as singletons. The sequenced sample was tumor tissue, obtained after nivolumab (anti-PD-1) treatment. Receptors originate from a person between 40 and 79 years old with oral cavity squamous cell carcinoma.

The genes are TRBV18 and TRBJ1-5, with no clear D. With 6 bases removed from V and 2 bases from J, the gap between germline ends came to 5 bases. This CDR3 has 12 amino acids. Germline values: CDR1 KGHSH, CDR2 LQKENI. The CDR3 DNA is TGTGCCAGCTCCCCCGGCAATCAGCCCCAGCATTTT. Translated, it gives CASSPGNQPQHF.

This clone was detected only a few times. V gene TRBV19 combines with J gene TRBJ1-1; 8 bases align to TRBD1. V was clipped by 5 bases and J by 4 bases; unmatched bases: 9. Germline CDR1 reads LNHDA; CDR2 reads SQIVND (reference sequence). The CDR3 spans 15 residues. CDR3 bases: TGTGCCAGTAGTGCAAAGGTTACAGGGGGCACTGAAGCTTTCTTT. Its protein is CASSAKVTGGTEAFF.

J is TRBJ2-5 and V is TRBV7-8; 9 bases are a match to TRBD1. CDR3 length: 17 amino acids. V lost 4 bases to trimming and J lost 10 bases; unmatched junction nucleotides: 19. The germline CDR1 and CDR2 sequences are SGHVS and FQNEAQ. The CDR3 is CASSSLGDRARPGVQYF. The DNA of the CDR3 is TGTGCCAGCAGCTCCCTCGGGGACAGGGCGAGACCGGGTGTCCAGTACTTC.

This chain joins TRBV2 and TRBJ1-5, with 7 bases fitting TRBD1. The V gene end was trimmed by 3 bases and the J gene end by 5 bases; junction bases not matched to a gene: 7. Germline V CDR1 and CDR2: SNHLY, FYNNEI. The CDR3 has 15 amino acids. CDR3 sequence reads: CASSEQGGLDQPQHF. CDR3 DNA sequence: TGTGCCAGCAGTGAGCAGGGGGGGCTGGATCAGCCCCAGCATTTT.

The chain carries TRBV7-9 and TRBJ1-4; tentatively, D is TRBD1 (5 bases). The germline V gene encodes CDR1 SEHNR and CDR2 FQNEAQ (reference sequence). There are 16 residues in the CDR3. Trimming removed 2 bases from V and 10 bases from J, with 20 bases in between. As DNA, the CDR3 is TGTGCCAGCAGCTTAAGCGCCACAGAGACTCAGGGAAAACTGTTTTTT. Amino acid sequence: CASSLSATETQGKLFF. Filled out from reference TRBV7-9 and TRBJ1-4, the complete variable domain reads DTGVSQNPRHKITKRGQNVTFRCDPISEHNRLYWYRQTLGQGPEFLTYFQNEAQLEKSRLLSDRFSAERPKGSFSTLEIQRTEQGDSAMYLCASSLSATETQGKLFFGSGTQLSVL.

A few counts support this clone. V is TRBV6-4 and J is TRBJ2-3; TRBD1 matches at 7 bases. The CDR3 runs to 15 residues. J gave up 6 bases and V 0 bases, and 6 bases lay outside the gene matches. Germline-derived CDR1 and CDR2 are MRHNA and SNTAGT. CDR3 sequence reads: CASSDSTGSWDTQYF. The DNA of the CDR3 is TGTGCCAGCAGTGACTCGACAGGGAGTTGGGATACGCAGTATTTT.

The CDR3 bases are TGTGCCAGCAGTTTACTAGCGGGGCCGCCAGGGCAGTTCTTC. Translating it yields CASSLLAGPPGQFF. V is TRBV28 and J is TRBJ2-1; TRBD2 matches at 9 bases. The V gene's germline CDR1 is MDHEN and CDR2 SYDVKM. The CDR3 has 14 amino acids. V lost 2 bases, J lost 12 bases, and 8 bases stayed unmatched. Variable domain in full (rest from reference TRBV28 and TRBJ2-1): DVKVTQSSRYLVKRTGEKVFLECVQDMDHENMFWYRQDPGLGLRLIYFSYDVKMKEKGDIPEGYSVSREKKERFSLILESASTNQTSMYLCASSLLAGPPGQFFGPGTRLTVL.

This clone has a handful of counts. The chain uses TRBV10-3 and TRBJ1-5; D remains unclear. This CDR3 contains 15 residues. CDR1 is ENHRY and CDR2 is SYGVKD in the germline V gene. With 3 bases removed from V and 8 bases from J, the gap between germline ends came to 17 bases. The CDR3, as DNA: TGTGCCATCAGTGAAGGTGAAGGGAAGAGGAAGCCCCAGCATTTT. Translating it yields CAISEGEGKRKPQHF.

The rearrangement links TRBV27 to TRBJ2-7; D remains ambiguous. The V and J ends lost 3 bases and 3 bases respectively, with 15 bases between them. The germline V gene has CDR1 MNHEY and CDR2 SMNVEV (reference sequence). This CDR3 comprises 15 residues. CDR3 protein: CASSLTVREIYEQYF. CDR3 nucleotides: TGTGCCAGCAGTTTGACCGTAAGGGAAATCTACGAGCAGTACTTC.

This chain links TRBV27 with TRBJ1-1; 7 bases map to TRBD1. V was clipped by 3 bases and J by 7 bases; unmatched bases: 2. The CDR3 has 12 amino acids. Germline V CDR1 and CDR2: MNHEY, SMNVEV (reference sequence). CDR3 coding DNA: TGTGCCAGCAGTTTTCGGACAGGTGAAGCTTTCTTT. This sequence encodes CASSFRTGEAFF.

The chain links TRBV28 to TRBJ2-1, with D perhaps TRBD1 (6 bases). CDR1 and CDR2 from the germline V gene are MDHEN and SYDVKM. The CDR3 consists of 16 residues. V lost 7 bases and J 4 bases, leaving 20 bases between the germline ends. The chain's CDR3 is CASTVGPGEGYNEQFF. The DNA for the CDR3 is TGTGCCAGCACCGTAGGACCAGGGGAAGGTTACAATGAGCAGTTCTTC.

The V gene is TRBV28, the J gene TRBJ1-5; D ambiguous. The length of the CDR3 is 13 residues. V was pared by 4 bases and J by 1 base, with 5 bases between. Germline-derived CDR1 and CDR2 are MDHEN and SYDVKM. This CDR3 reads CASSYDSNQPQHF. CDR3 in DNA: TGTGCCAGCAGTTACGACAGCAATCAGCCCCAGCATTTT.

The DNA for the CDR3 is TGTGCCAGCAGTCGTTTAATTGGGAGGGAGAATCAGCCCCAGCATTTT. It yields the protein CASSRLIGRENQPQHF. V gene TRBV28 combines with J gene TRBJ1-5, with D uncertain. The CDR3 runs 16 residues. CDR1 and CDR2 from the germline V gene are MDHEN and SYDVKM. The V gene lost 5 bases and the J gene lost 4 bases, with 18 bases spanning the gap. The full variable domain, in which reference TRBV28 and TRBJ1-5 provide the parts outside the CDR3, is DVKVTQSSRYLVKRTGEKVFLECVQDMDHENMFWYRQDPGLGLRLIYFSYDVKMKEKGDIPEGYSVSREKKERFSLILESASTNQTSMYLCASSRLIGRENQPQHFGDGTRLSIL.

Only a few counts were recorded for this clone. The genes are TRBV5-1 and TRBJ1-1; D gene ambiguous. Trimming stripped 2 bases from V and 0 bases from J, with 5 bases between. Germline V gives CDR1 SGHRS, CDR2 YFSETQ. There are 13 residues in the CDR3. DNA of the CDR3: TGCGCCAGCAGCTTCAGCATGAACACTGAAGCTTTCTTT. Protein sequence: CASSFSMNTEAFF.

This clone was found a few times. This chain joins TRBV7-3 and TRBJ1-6, with TRBD1 matching over 7 bases. CDR1 and CDR2 from the germline V gene are SGHTA and FQGTGA. Losses at the gene ends were 4 bases for V and 7 bases for J; bases not matched to a gene: 4. CDR3 length equals 14 residues. The CDR3 sequence is CASSSGQPNSPLHF. The DNA of the CDR3 is TGTGCCAGCAGCTCGGGACAGCCAAATTCACCCCTCCACTTT.

The chain has TRBV7-9 and TRBJ2-1; tentatively, D is TRBD2 (5 bases). Per the germline V gene, CDR1 is SEHNR and CDR2 is FQNEAQ (reference sequence). The V end was cut by 5 bases, the J end by 6 bases, with 8 bases between. This CDR3 spans 12 amino acids. This CDR3 is CASSLSGNEQFF. The CDR3 nucleotides read TGTGCCAGCAGCCTAAGCGGCAATGAGCAGTTCTTC. The full variable domain, with the rest looked up from reference TRBV7-9 and TRBJ2-1, is DTGVSQNPRHKITKRGQNVTFRCDPISEHNRLYWYRQTLGQGPEFLTYFQNEAQLEKSRLLSDRFSAERPKGSFSTLEIQRTEQGDSAMYLCASSLSGNEQFFGPGTRLTVL.

V gene TRBV29-1 combines with J gene TRBJ2-5; D possibly matches TRBD1 or TRBD2 (5 bases each). The CDR3 has 12 residues. Per germline, CDR1 SQVTM and CDR2 ANQGSEA. Trimming shortened V by 7 bases and J by 5 bases, and 14 bases separated the two germline ends. CDR3 region: CSAGGGEETQYF. In nucleotides, the CDR3 is TGCAGCGCTGGGGGTGGGGAGGAGACCCAGTACTTC.

The table lists this clone with a few counts. This chain links TRBV28 with TRBJ1-1; D ambiguous. Germline CDR1 reads MDHEN; CDR2 reads SYDVKM. The V end lost 5 bases, the J end lost 4 bases, and 11 bases lay between the germline ends. This CDR3 region has 13 residues. The CDR3 loop reads CASSVDGSTEAFF. In nucleotides, the CDR3 is TGTGCCAGCAGTGTGGATGGGAGCACTGAAGCTTTCTTT.

The chain employs TRBV28 and TRBJ1-5, with D perhaps matching TRBD1 (6 bases). Germline values: CDR1 MDHEN, CDR2 SYDVKM. The CDR3 spans 13 residues. Trimming left V 7 bases short and J 5 bases short, with 12 bases between. The CDR3 region is CASTHGGHQPQHF. CDR3 DNA: TGTGCCAGCACCCACGGGGGGCATCAGCCCCAGCATTTT.

This clone was counted between two and nine times. The chain is built from TRBV7-9 and TRBJ2-1; possible D gene TRBD1, 6 bases. The germline gives CDR1 SEHNR, CDR2 FQNEAQ (reference sequence). The CDR3 spans 15 residues. V shed 7 bases and J shed 6 bases, with 19 bases lying between them. CDR3 loop: CASTRTDAVRNEQFF. The CDR3 coding sequence is TGTGCCAGCACCAGGACAGACGCCGTTCGCAATGAGCAGTTCTTC.

The chain has TRBV18 and TRBJ2-7; D not resolved. The germline gives CDR1 KGHSH, CDR2 LQKENI. CDR3 length equals 15 residues. Trimming removed 4 bases from V and 0 bases from J, with 13 bases in between. CDR3 nucleotides: TGTGCCAGCTCACTTGGGTACGGAAGCTCCTACGAGCAGTACTTC. Its translation is CASSLGYGSSYEQYF.

This clone showed up many times. J is TRBJ1-1 and V is TRBV4-1; 7 bases match TRBD1. This CDR3 is 19 amino acids long. V shed 0 bases and J 0 bases; nucleotides not matched to a gene: 13. CDR1 is MGHRA and CDR2 is YSYEKL in the germline V gene. The CDR3 loop is CASSQEPRQGYVMNTEAFF. CDR3 DNA: TGCGCCAGCAGCCAAGAACCCCGACAGGGCTATGTGATGAACACTGAAGCTTTCTTT.

This clone was seen more than once but under ten times. V gene TRBV11-2 combines with J gene TRBJ2-6; 7 nucleotides align to TRBD1. The CDR3 is 16 residues long. The trim removed 8 bases at V and 2 bases at J, leaving 9 bases unmatched. The V gene's germline CDR1 is SGHAT and CDR2 FQNNGV. In DNA form, the CDR3 reads TGTGCCAGCGTACGACAGGGTTCGGCTGGGGCCAACGTCCTGACTTTC. Its protein is CASVRQGSAGANVLTF.

The sample holds a few counts of this clone. The rearrangement links TRBV10-3 to TRBJ1-2; no firm D call. The CDR3 runs 14 residues. The V and J ends lost 2 bases and 3 bases respectively, with 10 bases between them. The germline CDR1 and CDR2 sequences are ENHRY and SYGVKD. Here the CDR3 reads CAISEGAGDYGYTF. The DNA of the CDR3 is TGTGCCATCAGTGAGGGCGCAGGAGACTATGGCTACACCTTC.

This sequence joins TRBV28 and TRBJ2-7; tentatively, D is TRBD1 (5 bases). Trimming pared 3 bases from V and 0 bases from J, leaving 9 bases between. The CDR3 sequence is 14 residues long. Germline assignment: CDR1 MDHEN and CDR2 SYDVKM. The CDR3 here is CASSFQGSSYEQYF. CDR3 nucleotides: TGTGCCAGCAGTTTTCAGGGTAGCTCCTACGAGCAGTACTTC.

The rearrangement joins TRBV28 to TRBJ2-7; D is possibly TRBD1 (5 bases). V was clipped by 6 bases and J by 2 bases, with 14 bases between them. The V gene's germline CDR1 is MDHEN and CDR2 SYDVKM. The CDR3 runs to 14 residues. Written as DNA, the CDR3 is TGTGCCAGCAGCTCCCGACAGACCACCTACGAGCAGTACTTC. This codes for CASSSRQTTYEQYF.

This clone was counted between two and nine times. The chain combines TRBV11-2 with TRBJ2-1; D is possibly TRBD2 (6 bases). V lost 5 bases and J lost 4, with 12 bases in between. The CDR3 loop spans 14 amino acids. The germline gives CDR1 SGHAT, CDR2 FQNNGV. The CDR3 spells CASSPGRGYNEQFF. The CDR3, as DNA: TGTGCCAGCAGCCCGGGGCGGGGATACAATGAGCAGTTCTTC.

This rearrangement joins TRBV4-1 to TRBJ1-1, with D uncertain. From germline, CDR1 is MGHRA and CDR2 YSYEKL. V lost 1 base and J lost 8, with 14 bases in between. The CDR3 sequence is 14 residues long. The CDR3 reads CASSQGRSTLEAFF. CDR3 nucleotides: TGCGCCAGCAGCCAAGGTCGGTCGACGCTCGAAGCTTTCTTT.

This clone was picked up a small number of times. The rearrangement uses TRBV19 and TRBJ2-5; 8 bases match TRBD2. The germline V gene encodes CDR1 LNHDA and CDR2 SQIVND (reference sequence). V was pared by 8 bases and J by 4 bases, with 9 bases of the junction left unmatched. This CDR3 region has 14 residues. CDR3 sequence: CASSQPAGVETQYF. The CDR3 coding sequence is TGTGCCAGTTCCCAGCCAGCGGGGGTAGAGACCCAGTACTTC.

This clone appeared a few times. The chain joins TRBV7-6 to TRBJ1-6, with D uncertain. CDR1 SGHVS and CDR2 FNYEAQ come from the germline V gene. V lost 5 bases and J lost 7, with 9 bases in between. The CDR3 runs 13 residues. The CDR3 coding sequence is TGTGCCAGCAGCCGGTCCCACAATTCACCCCTCCACTTT. Amino acid sequence: CASSRSHNSPLHF.

This clone has only a few counts. The chain is built from TRBV7-9 and TRBJ1-1, with no clear D. Germline CDR1 is SEHNR and CDR2 is FQNEAQ (reference sequence). Trimming removed 5 bases at V and 0 bases at J, with 13 bases between. The CDR3 consists of 15 residues. CDR3 coding DNA: TGTGCCAGCAGCCCCCCAGCGAGGATGAACACTGAAGCTTTCTTT. Translating it yields CASSPPARMNTEAFF.

This clone was detected only a few times. V is TRBV15 and J is TRBJ1-1, with 7 bases aligning to TRBD1. The junction had 4 bases not matched to a gene; V was cut back by 3 bases and J by 0 bases. Germline assignment: CDR1 LNHNV and CDR2 YYDKDF (reference sequence). There are 15 residues in the CDR3. DNA of the CDR3: TGTGCCACCAGCAGTCGGACAGGCCTGAACACTGAAGCTTTCTTT. This encodes CATSSRTGLNTEAFF.